The 23 T cell receptor beta chains listed next were all sequenced from one sample in a study of CD8 T cells in Susac syndrome. An amount of RNA that ranged from roughly 0.45 to 1 ug was reverse transcribed with random hexamers. Each CDR3 protein gets one entry after TCRdb re-called the immunoSEQ multiplex PCR reads with MiXCR. Among some 450,000 distinct CDR3 sequences listed, roughly 85% were seen once. The sample taken for sequencing was CD8+ T cells from PBMCs. These receptor sequences come from a human donor with multiple sclerosis.

This chain links TRBV7-9 with TRBJ1-1; D may be TRBD1 (5 bases). The CDR3 covers 12 residues. Germline V gene sequence: CDR1 SEHNR, CDR2 FQNEAQ (reference sequence). Between the trimmed V and J ends, which lost 5 bases and 7 bases, there was a span of 11 bases. The CDR3 coding sequence is TGTGCCAGCAGCGAGGGGACTTTTGAAGCTTTCTTT. Translating gives CASSEGTFEAFF.

V usage is TRBV3-1 and J usage is TRBJ2-1; perhaps TRBD2 as D (6 bases). Germline V gives CDR1 LGHDT, CDR2 YNNKEL (reference sequence). Trimming stripped 0 bases from V and 7 bases from J, with 13 bases between. The CDR3 totals 15 residues. The CDR3 loop reads CASSQEEGLGNEQFF. The CDR3 DNA reads TGTGCCAGCAGCCAAGAGGAGGGCCTAGGGAATGAGCAGTTCTTC.

The rearrangement uses TRBV30 and TRBJ1-2, with D uncertain. The CDR3 loop spans 13 amino acids. CDR1 GTSNPN and CDR2 SVGIG come from the germline V gene (reference sequence). V gave up 5 bases and J gave up 4 bases, with 14 bases separating them. CDR3 in amino acids: CAWLEAEFYGYTF. CDR3 DNA: TGTGCCTGGCTGGAGGCAGAGTTCTATGGCTACACCTTC.

V is TRBV6-5 and J is TRBJ2-7, with 7 bases identical to TRBD1. Germline assignment: CDR1 MNHEY and CDR2 SVGAGI. The CDR3 runs 13 residues. Trimming at V came to 6 bases and at J to 7 bases, leaving 9 bases not matched to a gene. CDR3 in amino acids: CASSPQGVDEQYF. In DNA form, the CDR3 reads TGTGCCAGCAGCCCTCAGGGGGTGGATGAGCAGTACTTC.

CDR3 sequence reads: CAWSGGDRVYNEQFF. The CDR3 DNA reads as TGTGCCTGGAGTGGCGGGGACAGGGTATACAATGAGCAGTTCTTC. The rearrangement links TRBV30 to TRBJ2-1, with 9 positions matching TRBD1. Germline CDR1 is GTSNPN and CDR2 is SVGIG (reference sequence). The CDR3 contains 15 residues. The V segment lost 1 base and the J segment 4 bases; nucleotides outside the gene matches: 5.

This sequence joins TRBV5-3 and TRBJ1-1, with D tentatively TRBD1 (5 bases). TRBV5-3 is placed among ORFs of uncertain function. The ends were cut back, 4 bases at V and 8 bases at J, with 15 bases in the middle. There are 13 residues in the CDR3. CDR3 in DNA: TGTGCCAGAAGCGACGAGCGGACACGAGAAGCTTTCTTT. Translated, it gives CARSDERTREAFF.

The V and J genes are TRBV7-7 and TRBJ2-3, with TRBD2 matching 15 bases. CDR1 is SSHAT and CDR2 is FNYEAQ in the germline V gene (reference sequence). The length of the CDR3 is 17 residues. V trimming: 5 bases; J trimming: 5 bases; junction bases outside the gene matches: 8. The CDR3 nucleotides read TGTGCCAGCAGCCCTGGACTAGCGGGGGGGCCGAAAGATACGCAGTATTTT. Translation: CASSPGLAGGPKDTQYF.

The chain employs TRBV5-5 and TRBJ2-1; 13 bases agree with TRBD2. This CDR3 is 16 amino acids long. V lost 7 bases, J lost 8 bases, and 12 bases stayed unmatched. CDR1 and CDR2 from the germline V gene are SGHKS and YYEKEE (reference sequence). CDR3 bases: TGTGCCAGCGAAAAAGTGGGACTAGCGGGAAGGGATGAGCAGTTCTTC. This codes for CASEKVGLAGRDEQFF.

This clonotype turned up a few times. The genes are TRBV4-1 and TRBJ2-7; 8 bases agree with TRBD2. Germline V gene lookup returns CDR1 MGHRA and CDR2 YSYEKL. This CDR3 spans 14 amino acids. Germline trimming cut 4 bases from V and 6 bases from J; bases unmatched to any gene: 8. CDR3 residues: CASSPLAESPEQYF. The CDR3 nucleotides read TGCGCCAGCAGCCCACTAGCGGAGTCCCCCGAGCAGTACTTC.

V gene TRBV28 combines with J gene TRBJ1-5; TRBD1 matches 10 bases. J gave up 7 bases and V 4 bases, and 10 bases lay outside the gene matches. Germline values: CDR1 MDHEN, CDR2 SYDVKM. CDR3 length: 16 amino acids. CDR3 sequence: CASSSRTGGGRQPQHF. For the CDR3, the DNA is TGTGCCAGCAGTTCCCGGACAGGGGGAGGACGGCAGCCCCAGCATTTT.

The rearrangement joins TRBV6-1 to TRBJ1-1; 8 positions agree with TRBD1. The CDR3 is made up of 15 amino acids. CDR1 and CDR2 (germline): MNHNS, SASEGT. V lost 3 bases to trimming and J lost 0 bases; unmatched junction nucleotides: 3. Here the CDR3 reads CASSDGDRMNTEAFF. The CDR3 nucleotides are TGTGCCAGCAGTGATGGGGACAGGATGAACACTGAAGCTTTCTTT.

This chain links TRBV5-6 with TRBJ2-7; no clear D gene. With 2 bases removed from V and 6 bases from J, the gap between germline ends came to 9 bases. Germline V gene data show CDR1 as SGHDT and CDR2 as YYEEEE. The CDR3 has 12 residues. In DNA form, the CDR3 reads TGTGCCAGCAGCTTTCCCCTTGGCGAGCAGTACTTC. Protein: CASSFPLGEQYF. Full variable domain (missing parts from reference TRBV5-6 and TRBJ2-7): DAGVTQSPTHLIKTRGQQVTLRCSPKSGHDTVSWYQQALGQGPQFIFQYYEEEERQRGNFPDRFSGHQFPNYSSELNVNALLLGDSALYLCASSFPLGEQYFGPGTRLTVT.

The chain links TRBV29-1 to TRBJ1-1; D might be TRBD1 (6 bases). V was clipped by 0 bases and J by 4 bases, with 15 bases between them. The germline gives CDR1 SQVTM, CDR2 ANQGSEA. The CDR3 has 15 residues. CDR3 DNA: TGCAGCGTTGAAGATCTTGGGGGCAAGGGCACTGAAGCTTTCTTT. This gives the protein CSVEDLGGKGTEAFF.

A few counts support this clonotype. This chain joins TRBV10-3 and TRBJ2-7; 7 bases agree with TRBD1. The trim removed 2 bases at V and 3 bases at J, leaving 4 bases unmatched. Germline CDR1 ENHRY, CDR2 SYGVKD. The CDR3 sequence is 14 residues long. The CDR3: CAISEGGQLYEQYF. CDR3 nucleotide sequence: TGTGCCATCAGTGAGGGGGGACAGCTCTACGAGCAGTACTTC.

The chain couples TRBV27 to TRBJ2-2; D call uncertain. The CDR3 runs 14 residues. Trimming removed 3 bases from V and 4 bases from J, with 9 bases in between. The germline V gene encodes CDR1 MNHEY and CDR2 SMNVEV (reference sequence). The CDR3 sequence is CASSLGRSTGELFF. For the CDR3, the DNA is TGTGCCAGCAGTTTGGGCCGTAGCACCGGGGAGCTGTTTTTT.

J is TRBJ2-2 and V is TRBV5-6, with 8 bases matching TRBD2. CDR1 is SGHDT, CDR2 YYEEEE, per germline. V shed 4 bases and J 5 bases; nucleotides not matched to a gene: 13. The CDR3 loop spans 17 amino acids. CDR3 coding DNA: TGTGCCAGCAGCGCCTGGGGGGCGGGAGGAGAAACCGGGGAGCTGTTTTTT. Its translation: CASSAWGAGGETGELFF.

V usage is TRBV2 and J usage is TRBJ2-1; the match to TRBD2 covers 7 bases. V dropped 6 bases and J dropped 0; count of bases not matched to a gene: 5. Germline CDR1 and CDR2: SNHLY and FYNNEI. This CDR3 contains 15 residues. CDR3 residues: CASSVSGDSYNEQFF. In DNA form, the CDR3 reads TGTGCCAGCAGCGTCAGCGGGGACTCCTACAATGAGCAGTTCTTC.

The genes are TRBV6-6 and TRBJ2-7, with 8 bases that match TRBD2. This CDR3 is built from 15 residues. Trimming took 2 bases from V and 4 from J; bases not matched to a gene: 7. Germline V gene data show CDR1 as MNHNY and CDR2 as SVGAGI (reference sequence). The CDR3 DNA follows: TGTGCCAGCAGTTACCAGCAACGGGAGGGGTACGAGCAGTACTTC. Protein product: CASSYQQREGYEQYF.

The chain employs TRBV20-1 and TRBJ2-1; the match to TRBD2 covers 8 bases. With 0 bases clipped from V and 0 bases from J, the junction kept 4 bases outside the gene matches. The CDR3 loop spans 16 amino acids. Germline assignment: CDR1 DFQATT and CDR2 SNEGSKA (reference sequence). For the CDR3, the DNA is TGCAGTGCTAGAGATGTAGCGGGAAGCTCCTACAATGAGCAGTTCTTC. Amino acid sequence: CSARDVAGSSYNEQFF.

The chain couples TRBV6-1 to TRBJ1-6; no reliable D call. Germline-derived CDR1 and CDR2 are MNHNS and SASEGT. The CDR3 has 15 amino acids. V was cut by 1 base and J by 7 bases, with 11 bases left in between. CDR3 amino acids: CASSEVHEPNSPLHF. CDR3 in DNA: TGTGCCAGCAGTGAAGTACACGAGCCAAATTCACCCCTCCACTTT.

A few counts support this clonotype. This chain links TRBV11-2 with TRBJ2-7; 7 bases fit TRBD1. V was clipped by 1 base and J by 4 bases; unmatched bases: 4. CDR1 is SGHAT, CDR2 FQNNGV, per germline. This CDR3 comprises 14 residues. The CDR3 DNA follows: TGTGCCAGCAGCTTAGGGACAGGTCAATACGAGCAGTACTTC. It yields the protein CASSLGTGQYEQYF. Full variable domain (remainder filled in from reference TRBV11-2 and TRBJ2-7): EAGVAQSPRYKIIEKRQSVAFWCNPISGHATLYWYQQILGQGPKLLIQFQNNGVVDDSQLPKDRFSAERLKGVDSTLKIQPAKLEDSAVYLCASSLGTGQYEQYFGPGTRLTVT.

The chain links TRBV19 to TRBJ2-3; maybe TRBD2 (6 bases). CDR1 is LNHDA and CDR2 is SQIVND in the germline V gene (reference sequence). The CDR3 contains 14 residues. Between the trimmed V and J ends, which lost 4 bases and 0 bases, there was a span of 8 bases. The CDR3 protein is CASSTDYSTDTQYF. The CDR3 DNA reads TGTGCCAGTAGTACGGACTATAGCACAGATACGCAGTATTTT.

This sequence joins TRBV12-3 or TRBV12-4 and TRBJ1-3; possible D gene TRBD1, 5 bases. Between the trimmed V and J ends, which lost 1 base and 3 bases, there was a span of 10 bases. The CDR3 is 15 residues long. The CDR3 is CASSLVTEVGNTIYF. CDR3 coding DNA: TGTGCCAGCAGTTTAGTGACAGAGGTTGGAAACACCATATATTTT.